This entry lists 23 T cell receptor beta chains sequenced from one sample in a study of graft-versus-host responses after intestinal transplantation (dated by TCRdb to about 2021). The library was made by the immunoSEQ multiplex PCR assay. Imported from immuneACCESS, the table was reduced by TCRdb to in-frame sequences with V and J called. These copies leave out some clones; in studies compared against another copy, an unresolved V gene accounts for under half, and the cause of the remainder is not known. This sample lists 85,000 to 90,000 clones; more than 85% were detected once. The ten biggest clones cover 0.3% to 0.35% of the sample. These TCRs are of unknown antigen specificity. Explained via the paper, the time point label denotes: cells obtained before transplantation from donor or recipient. This material consisted of unstimulated CD4+ T cells sorted from spleen or lymph node cells, taken before transplant. These receptors were obtained from a human donor who was the organ donor for an intestinal transplant.

The rearrangement links TRBV10-3 to TRBJ2-5, with a tentative D call TRBD1 (6 bases). The germline gives CDR1 ENHRY, CDR2 SYGVKD. The CDR3 sequence is 13 residues long. V was clipped by 3 bases and J by 3 bases, with 8 bases between them. The CDR3 DNA follows: TGTGCCATCAGTGAAAGACAGGAAGAGACCCAGTACTTC. The encoded protein is CAISERQEETQYF.

The chain uses TRBV9 and TRBJ2-5; 8 positions agree with TRBD1. The ends lost 2 bases at V and 1 base at J; junction bases unmatched: 7. This CDR3 has 16 residues. The germline CDR1 and CDR2 sequences are SGDLS and YYNGEE. In DNA form, the CDR3 reads TGTGCCAGCAGCGTTCTAGGCGGACAGGGCCAAGAGACCCAGTACTTC. Amino acids: CASSVLGGQGQETQYF.

The chain recombines TRBV7-6 with TRBJ2-1, with a weak D call TRBD2 (5 bases). V was cut by 5 bases and J by 0 bases, with 14 bases left in between. The CDR3 has 16 residues. Germline V CDR1 and CDR2: SGHVS, FNYEAQ. CDR3 DNA sequence: TGTGCCAGCAGCCGATCTAGCCGTAGCTCCTACAATGAGCAGTTCTTC. It translates to CASSRSSRSSYNEQFF.

J is TRBJ2-7 and V is TRBV7-2, with 10 bases matching TRBD2. The CDR3 contains 15 residues. CDR1 and CDR2 (germline): SGHTA, FQGNSA. V gave up 6 bases and J gave up 3 bases; unmatched junction bases: 8. The CDR3 DNA sequence: TGTGCCAGCAGTTACTCTACTAGCGGGGACTACGAGCAGTACTTC. Its translation is CASSYSTSGDYEQYF. The full variable domain, in which reference TRBV7-2 and TRBJ2-7 provide the parts outside the CDR3, is GAGVSQSPSNKVTEKGKDVELRCDPISGHTALYWYRQSLGQGLEFLIYFQGNSAPDKSGLPSDRFSAERTGGSVSTLTIQRTQQEDSAVYLCASSYSTSGDYEQYFGPGTRLTVT.

This clone was found once. The rearrangement links TRBV2 to TRBJ2-3, with TRBD2 as a possible D gene (5 bases). Trimming removed 8 bases from V and 5 bases from J, with 11 bases in between. There are 12 residues in the CDR3. CDR1 is SNHLY, CDR2 FYNNEI, per germline. CDR3 in amino acids: CASRSRGDTQYF. The CDR3 DNA is TGTGCCAGCCGGAGTCGGGGAGATACGCAGTATTTT.

This CDR3 reads CASTNLLAGGRNEQFF. The DNA for the CDR3 is TGTGCCAGTACCAACCTTCTAGCGGGAGGCCGTAATGAGCAGTTCTTC. The chain carries TRBV19 and TRBJ2-1, with 11 nucleotides matching TRBD2. From germline, CDR1 is LNHDA and CDR2 SQIVND (reference sequence). J gave up 7 bases and V 7 bases, and 12 bases lay outside the gene matches. The CDR3 has 16 residues.

The J gene is TRBJ2-3, the V gene TRBV27; 7 bases map to TRBD2. V lost 3 bases, J lost 3 bases, and 18 bases stayed unmatched. CDR1 is MNHEY, CDR2 SMNVEV, per germline (reference sequence). The CDR3 spans 19 residues. This chain's CDR3 is CASSFSKRDSSELTDTQYF. The CDR3 region has the DNA TGTGCCAGCAGTTTTAGTAAGCGGGACTCCTCTGAGTTGACAGATACGCAGTATTTT.

This rearrangement joins TRBV13 to TRBJ2-3; 9 bases are a match to TRBD1. J gave up 0 bases and V 7 bases, and 5 bases lay outside the gene matches. The CDR3 length is 15 residues. The germline V gene has CDR1 PRHDT and CDR2 FYEKMQ (reference sequence). The CDR3 loop is CASNSTGGSTDTQYF. The CDR3 DNA reads as TGTGCCAGCAACTCGACAGGGGGTAGCACAGATACGCAGTATTTT.

This sequence joins TRBV7-9 and TRBJ2-5, with 7 nucleotides matching TRBD1. Losses at the gene ends were 6 bases for V and 5 bases for J; bases not matched to a gene: 3. Germline V gene data show CDR1 as SEHNR and CDR2 as FQNEAQ (reference sequence). The CDR3 consists of 12 residues. CDR3 residues: CASSQGEETQYF. For the CDR3, the DNA is TGTGCCAGCAGTCAGGGGGAGGAGACCCAGTACTTC. The variable domain in full, with the rest retrieved from reference TRBV7-9 and TRBJ2-5, is DTGVSQNPRHKITKRGQNVTFRCDPISEHNRLYWYRQTLGQGPEFLTYFQNEAQLEKSRLLSDRFSAERPKGSFSTLEIQRTEQGDSAMYLCASSQGEETQYFGPGTRLLVL.

This chain links TRBV25-1 with TRBJ2-1; 7 positions agree with TRBD1. Germline V CDR1 and CDR2: MGHDK, SYGVNS. This CDR3 is 14 amino acids long. Trimming removed 5 bases from V and 7 bases from J; junction bases left unmatched: 8. The CDR3 DNA reads as TGTGCCAGCAGTCAAATCGACAGGGAGAATGAGCAGTTCTTC. It encodes CASSQIDRENEQFF.

This sequence joins TRBV6-5 and TRBJ2-7; unclear D gene. This CDR3 spans 11 amino acids. Trimming took 6 bases from V and 4 from J, leaving 7 bases between them. Germline loops: CDR1 MNHEY, CDR2 SVGAGI. The CDR3 protein is CASRREYEQYF. The CDR3 DNA sequence: TGTGCCAGCAGGAGAGAATACGAGCAGTACTTC.

The chain has TRBV5-6 and TRBJ2-3; no clear D. Trimming removed 0 bases from V and 2 bases from J, with 7 bases in between. The germline gives CDR1 SGHDT, CDR2 YYEEEE. The CDR3 contains 14 residues. In DNA, the CDR3 is TGTGCCAGCAGCTTGGCCCGCTACACAGATACGCAGTATTTT. This sequence encodes CASSLARYTDTQYF.

The chain uses TRBV27 and TRBJ1-2, with D perhaps matching TRBD1 (5 bases). The V end was cut by 2 bases, the J end by 6 bases, with 10 bases between. CDR1 and CDR2 (germline): MNHEY, SMNVEV (reference sequence). This CDR3 contains 13 residues. As DNA, the CDR3 is TGTGCCAGCAGTTTAGAGGGGAGGGATGGCTACACCTTC. This gives the protein CASSLEGRDGYTF.

CDR3 sequence: CASSFSGASTDTQYF. The CDR3 region has the DNA TGTGCCAGCAGCTTCAGCGGAGCTAGCACAGATACGCAGTATTTT. The chain has TRBV11-3 and TRBJ2-3, with D possibly matching TRBD2 (5 bases). The CDR3 runs to 15 residues. Germline CDR1 reads SGHNT; CDR2 reads YENEEA. V lost 3 bases and J 0 bases, leaving 10 bases between the germline ends.

The rearrangement uses TRBV7-3 and TRBJ1-6; D remains ambiguous. The germline gives CDR1 SGHTA, CDR2 FQGTGA. V was clipped by 2 bases and J by 5 bases, with 7 bases between them. There are 14 residues in the CDR3. The CDR3 DNA is TGTGCCAGCAGCTTATCAGAAAATAATTCACCCCTCCACTTT. Translating it yields CASSLSENNSPLHF. The complete variable domain, with remaining parts taken from reference TRBV7-3 and TRBJ1-6, reads GAGVSQTPSNKVTEKGKYVELRCDPISGHTALYWYRQSLGQGPEFLIYFQGTGAADDSGLPNDRFFAVRPEGSVSTLKIQRTERGDSAVYLCASSLSENNSPLHFGNGTRLTVT.

This clone was recorded once. This sequence joins TRBV5-1 and TRBJ2-1; D may be TRBD2 (6 bases). With 4 bases removed from V and 4 bases from J, the gap between germline ends came to 15 bases. The CDR3 is 15 amino acids. CDR1 and CDR2 from the germline V gene are SGHRS and YFSETQ. CDR3 DNA sequence: TGCGCCAGCAGCCGGGGGAGCTCTGATTACAATGAGCAGTTCTTC. This gives the protein CASSRGSSDYNEQFF. Using reference TRBV5-1 and TRBJ2-1 for the parts outside the CDR3, the full variable domain is KAGVTQTPRYLIKTRGQQVTLSCSPISGHRSVSWYQQTPGQGLQFLFEYFSETQRNKGNFPGRFSGRQFSNSRSEMNVSTLELGDSALYLCASSRGSSDYNEQFFGPGTRLTVL.

The rearrangement uses TRBV2 and TRBJ2-1, with 13 nucleotides matching TRBD2. Germline CDR1 and CDR2: SNHLY and FYNNEI. Germline trimming cut 8 bases from V and 7 bases from J; bases unmatched to any gene: 5. This CDR3 is built from 14 residues. The CDR3 reads CASRTSGRGNEQFF. The CDR3 nucleotides are TGTGCCAGCCGCACTAGCGGGAGGGGGAATGAGCAGTTCTTC.

CDR3 in DNA: TGTGCCAGCAGCTTCTTGTGGGGACTCCAAGAGACCCAGTACTTC. Its translation is CASSFLWGLQETQYF. The chain combines TRBV7-6 with TRBJ2-5; D is possibly TRBD2 (6 bases). Germline V gene lookup returns CDR1 SGHVS and CDR2 FNYEAQ. V was clipped by 3 bases and J by 1 base, with 12 bases between them. The CDR3 spans 15 residues. The variable domain in full, completed from reference TRBV7-6 and TRBJ2-5, reads GAGVSQSPRYKVTKRGQDVALRCDPISGHVSLYWYRQALGQGPEFLTYFNYEAQQDKSGLPNDRFSAERPEGSISTLTIQRTEQRDSAMYRCASSFLWGLQETQYFGPGTRLLVL.

The chain employs TRBV12-5 and TRBJ1-4, with D perhaps TRBD1 (6 bases). Germline assignment: CDR1 LGHNT and CDR2 FRNRAP. Trimming took off 6 bases at V and 6 bases at J, with 11 bases between the two ends. CDR3 size: 13 residues. The DNA for the CDR3 is TGTGCTAGTGGACCCGCAGGGGATGAAAAACTGTTTTTT. Translated, it gives CASGPAGDEKLFF.

V is TRBV5-1 and J is TRBJ1-1, with D possibly being TRBD1 (6 bases). This CDR3 spans 15 amino acids. Trimming took 3 bases from V and 4 from J, leaving 16 bases between them. Germline loops: CDR1 SGHRS, CDR2 YFSETQ. As DNA, the CDR3 is TGCGCCAGCAGCTCAGAACAGGGAGTGAGCACTGAAGCTTTCTTT. This encodes CASSSEQGVSTEAFF.

This chain links TRBV2 with TRBJ2-7; possibly TRBD1 for D (6 bases). This CDR3 is 12 amino acids long. The germline CDR1 and CDR2 sequences are SNHLY and FYNNEI. Trimming removed 6 bases at V and 4 bases at J, with 10 bases between. Here the CDR3 DNA reads TGTGCCAGCAGACCACAGGGTTACGAGCAGTACTTC. Translation: CASRPQGYEQYF.

The rearrangement uses TRBV14 and TRBJ2-5; D perhaps matches TRBD1 (6 bases). This CDR3 has 12 amino acids. The ends were cut back, 0 bases at V and 8 bases at J, with 7 bases in the middle. CDR1 SGHDN and CDR2 FVKESK come from the germline V gene. The CDR3 reads CASSQEQGTQYF. The CDR3 bases are TGTGCCAGCAGCCAAGAACAGGGAACCCAGTACTTC.

The chain has TRBV1 and TRBJ2-1; TRBD2 is taken as the D call from the table, unchecked against the DNA. TRBV1 is assigned pseudogene status. The CDR3 runs 16 residues. CDR3 sequence: CTSSQVPGLAGDEQFF. The DNA of the CDR3 is TGCACCAGCAGCCAAGTTCCGGGACTAGCGGGAGATGAGCAGTTCTTC.